A single sample is the source of the 10 T cell receptor beta chains below, sequenced in a study of blood T cells in healthy people across ages. A J-beta primer mix and a sample-barcoded 5' primer were used in a second PCR of roughly 7 to 12 cycles. TCRdb independently ran MiXCR on the 5' RACE reads; one entry per CDR3 protein. The sample contains about 1 million distinct CDR3 sequences, about 25% of which appear only once. These data were also filed under a second study, of T cells of mothers and their children.

The sample consisted of blood. All receptors derive from a girl aged 2 to 10 in good health.

The V and J genes are TRBV5-1 and TRBJ2-2; 9 nucleotides line up with TRBD2. Per the germline V gene, CDR1 is SGHRS and CDR2 is YFSETQ. After removal of 5 bases from V and 3 bases from J, the junction contained 5 bases not matched to a gene. The CDR3 is 15 residues long. CDR3 region: CASRELAGDTGELFF. The CDR3 DNA follows: TGCGCCAGCAGAGAGTTAGCGGGGGACACCGGGGAGCTGTTTTTT.

The genes are TRBV4-1 and TRBJ2-7; D might be TRBD2 (6 bases). This CDR3 contains 15 residues. The germline V gene has CDR1 MGHRA and CDR2 YSYEKL. Trimming took off 4 bases at V and 2 bases at J, with 15 bases between the two ends. CDR3 nucleotide sequence: TGCGCCAGCAGCCCGGGACTCCTGTTAACCTACGAGCAGTACTTC. Translation gives CASSPGLLLTYEQYF.

The gene calls are TRBV28 and TRBJ1-6; TRBD1 matches at 7 bases. Looked up from germline, CDR1 is MDHEN and CDR2 is SYDVKM. The V segment lost 1 base and the J segment 6 bases; nucleotides outside the gene matches: 6. The CDR3 contains 16 residues. In nucleotides, the CDR3 is TGTGCCAGCAGTTTATTACCCCGGGACAGTAATTCACCCCTCCACTTT. Its protein product is CASSLLPRDSNSPLHF. Full variable domain (rest looked up from reference TRBV28 and TRBJ1-6): DVKVTQSSRYLVKRTGEKVFLECVQDMDHENMFWYRQDPGLGLRLIYFSYDVKMKEKGDIPEGYSVSREKKERFSLILESASTNQTSMYLCASSLLPRDSNSPLHFGNGTRLTVT.

This clonotype has a handful of counts. The chain links TRBV7-9 to TRBJ1-1; the D is unclear. Germline V CDR1 and CDR2: SEHNR, FQNEAQ (reference sequence). Trimming left V 5 bases short and J 0 bases short, with 13 bases between. The CDR3 runs to 15 residues. The CDR3 region has the DNA TGTGCCAGCAGCCCTCCTTATAGGCTGAACACTGAAGCTTTCTTT. This encodes CASSPPYRLNTEAFF.

This clonotype has just a few counts. This sequence joins TRBV27 and TRBJ1-2; D is undetermined. The V end was cut by 5 bases, the J end by 0 bases, with 7 bases between. Germline V gene lookup returns CDR1 MNHEY and CDR2 SMNVEV (reference sequence). The CDR3 is 13 amino acids. The CDR3 DNA reads as TGTGCCAGCAGTCCTCGAGCTAACTATGGCTACACCTTC. The encoded protein is CASSPRANYGYTF.

This clonotype was observed a few times. This chain links TRBV9 with TRBJ2-5; no clear D gene. Germline-derived CDR1 and CDR2 are SGDLS and YYNGEE. V was shortened by 2 bases and J by 1 base, with 6 bases between the two germline ends. CDR3 length equals 13 residues. The CDR3 DNA reads as TGTGCCAGCAGCGTCGAGGCCCAAGAGACCCAGTACTTC. This encodes CASSVEAQETQYF.

J is TRBJ2-1 and V is TRBV7-6; D is unclear. Trimming cost V 4 bases and J 0 bases, with 13 bases left between them. The CDR3 spans 16 residues. Germline CDR1 and CDR2: SGHVS and FNYEAQ. The CDR3 region is CASSSSADVSYNEQFF. Written as DNA, the CDR3 is TGTGCCAGCAGCTCTTCTGCGGATGTCTCCTACAATGAGCAGTTCTTC.

The chain links TRBV21-1 to TRBJ2-5; TRBD1 was called by the table and not checked on the DNA. TRBV21-1 is recorded as a pseudogene. This CDR3 spans 13 amino acids. The CDR3: CASSRRGRETQYF. The DNA of the CDR3 is TGTGCCAGCAGTCGAAGGGGGCGAGAGACCCAGTACTTC.

This clonotype was seen a handful of times. The chain is built from TRBV5-1 and TRBJ2-6; D gene unclear. This CDR3 contains 16 residues. CDR1 is SGHRS and CDR2 is YFSETQ in the germline V gene. V lost 0 bases and J 1 base, leaving 8 bases between the germline ends. The CDR3 region is CASSLGGESGANVLTF. In DNA form, the CDR3 reads TGCGCCAGCAGCTTGGGGGGTGAATCTGGGGCCAACGTCCTGACTTTC.

This clonotype was detected only a few times. The chain has TRBV6-5 and TRBJ1-1; 7 positions match TRBD1. Trimming took 6 bases from V and 1 from J; bases not matched to a gene: 8. This CDR3 spans 15 amino acids. CDR1 MNHEY and CDR2 SVGAGI come from the germline V gene. The CDR3 region is CASRRNRDRNTEAFF. In DNA form, the CDR3 reads TGTGCCAGCAGACGAAACCGGGACAGGAACACTGAAGCTTTCTTT.